This entry features one T cell receptor (beta chain) sequence. Antigen: not known. Assay used: immunoSEQ multiplex PCR; TCRdb lists only in-frame clones, some missing. The data contain some 7,700 clones, 80% to 95% of them singletons. The entry originates in a study of regulatory and conventional T cells in RAG deficiency. Study outcomes and limitations: Omenn patients showed >80% Treg-Tconv overlap and shorter CDR3 lengths.

This CDR3 has 13 residues. V lost 7 bases and J 5 bases, leaving 12 bases between the germline ends. Germline CDR1 and CDR2: SNHLY and FYNNEI. Blood CD4+ CD25-high CD127-low regulatory T cells supplied the genomic DNA template. The same specimen was also included in a second study, on regulatory T cells. That paper states: The PCR used 52 TRBV and 13 TRBJ primers.

The specimen sequenced was CD127- CD25+ CD4+ Tregs sorted from blood. The genes are TRBV2 and TRBJ2-4; weak D call: TRBD1 (6 bases). The origin of this receptor is a human donor in good health. CDR3: CASNRDTQNIQYF. As DNA, the CDR3 is TGTGCCAGCAACCGGGACACCCAAAACATTCAGTACTTC.